Listed below are T cell receptor beta chains from one sample, sequenced in a study of PD-L1 blockade in urothelial cancer. Libraries were prepared by immunoSEQ multiplex PCR; TCRdb keeps only in-frame clonotypes and omits some of them. This sample yields some 80,000 clones, of which approximately 86% are seen a single time; about 6.2% belongs to the top ten. The sample in question was PBMCs, obtained around atezolizumab (anti-PD-L1) treatment. The source is a man in his forties with urothelial cancer. Both conserved end residues are part of each CDR3. The D gene is left open where the match is weak.

D gene,V gene,J gene,CDR3 DNA,CDR3 protein
.,TRBV7-8,TRBJ1-1,TGTGCCAGCAGCTTAGCGCGGGGGACGAACACTGAAGCTTTCTTT,CASSLARGTNTEAFF
.,TRBV18,TRBJ1-1,TGTGCCAGCGCCGAGGGGGTTGGCACTGAAGCTTTCTTT,CASAEGVGTEAFF
TRBD1,TRBV2,TRBJ2-7,TGTGCCAGCAGGACAGGGTCGACCTACGAGCAGTACTTC,CASRTGSTYEQYF
.,TRBV25-1,TRBJ2-2,TGTGCCAGCAGCCTCGGACAGAAGGGCGGGGAGCTGTTTTTT,CASSLGQKGGELFF
.,TRBV4-2,TRBJ1-5,TGTGCCAGCAGCCAAGGATCAGAGGGCGGCCAGCCCCAGCATTTT,CASSQGSEGGQPQHF
TRBD1,TRBV9,TRBJ1-1,TGTGCCAGCAGCGTAGCGGACAGGCCCCCTGAAGCTTTCTTT,CASSVADRPPEAFF
.,TRBV6-1,TRBJ2-3,TGTGCCAGCATGGGACTTTCGGATACGCAGTATTTT,CASMGLSDTQYF
TRBD1,TRBV7-2,TRBJ1-1,TGTGCCAGCAGCAAACAGGGGGTTGGCACTGAAGCTTTCTTT,CASSKQGVGTEAFF
.,TRBV11-2,TRBJ2-7,TGTGCCAGCAGCGCACAGACGGGGGAGCAGTACTTC,CASSAQTGEQYF
.,TRBV2,TRBJ1-2,TGTGCCAGCGGACACAGGGATCATGGCTACACCTTC,CASGHRDHGYTF